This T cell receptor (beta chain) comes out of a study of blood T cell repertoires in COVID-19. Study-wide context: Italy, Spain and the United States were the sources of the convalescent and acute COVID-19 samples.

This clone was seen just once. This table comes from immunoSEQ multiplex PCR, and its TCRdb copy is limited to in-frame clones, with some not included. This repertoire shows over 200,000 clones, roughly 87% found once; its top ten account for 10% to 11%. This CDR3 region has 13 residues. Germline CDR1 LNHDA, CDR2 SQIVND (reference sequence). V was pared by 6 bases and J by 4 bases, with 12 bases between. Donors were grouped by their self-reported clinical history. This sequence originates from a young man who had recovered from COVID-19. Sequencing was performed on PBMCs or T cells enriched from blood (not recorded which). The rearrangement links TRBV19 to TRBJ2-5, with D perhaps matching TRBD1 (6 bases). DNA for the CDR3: TGTGCCAGTAGCGTCCAGGGGCGAGAGACCCAGTACTTC. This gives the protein CASSVQGRETQYF.